The entry below describes one T cell receptor beta chain. Antigen unknown. The data derive from a study of T cells expressing NK-cell markers. Study context: The authors derived TCR beta repertoires from sorted CD3+CD56+NKG2C+, CD3+CD56+NKG2C- and CD3+CD56-NKG2C+ T cells.

CDR3 length equals 15 residues. Germline lookup yields CDR1 SGHVS and CDR2 FQNEAQ. TCRdb re-analyzed the 5' RACE reads; it lists each CDR3 protein once, without DNA. This sample lists hundreds of thousands of distinct CDR3 sequences; its ten largest clones have roughly 4.2%. Whole-study findings and limits: The same clonotypes also predominated in the CD3+CD56-NKG2C+ fraction of a handful of donors.

The receptor's source is a woman aged 18 to 69 in good health. Specimen: blood T cells: a sorted CD56 or NKG2C T cell subset, CD4+ or CD8+ T cells, or bulk PBMC T cells (not recorded which). This chain links TRBV7-8 with TRBJ1-2; TCRdb reports TRBD1, a call that lacks DNA to check it against. The CDR3 is CASSLSGQGMYGYTF.